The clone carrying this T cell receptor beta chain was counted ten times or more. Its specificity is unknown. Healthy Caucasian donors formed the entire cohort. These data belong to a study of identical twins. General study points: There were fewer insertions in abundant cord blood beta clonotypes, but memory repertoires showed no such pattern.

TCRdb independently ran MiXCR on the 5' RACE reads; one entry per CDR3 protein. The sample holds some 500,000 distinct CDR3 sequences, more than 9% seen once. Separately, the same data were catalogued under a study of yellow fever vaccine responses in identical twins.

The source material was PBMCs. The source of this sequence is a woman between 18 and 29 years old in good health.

CDR3 nucleotide sequence: TGTGCCACCAGTGACATTAGGGGGCCCACCGGGGAGCTGTTTTTT. Its protein is CATSDIRGPTGELFF. The chain links TRBV24-1 to TRBJ2-2; 7 positions match TRBD1. CDR3 length: 15 amino acids. From germline, CDR1 is KGHDR and CDR2 SFDVKD. V was clipped by 4 bases and J by 4 bases; unmatched bases: 5.